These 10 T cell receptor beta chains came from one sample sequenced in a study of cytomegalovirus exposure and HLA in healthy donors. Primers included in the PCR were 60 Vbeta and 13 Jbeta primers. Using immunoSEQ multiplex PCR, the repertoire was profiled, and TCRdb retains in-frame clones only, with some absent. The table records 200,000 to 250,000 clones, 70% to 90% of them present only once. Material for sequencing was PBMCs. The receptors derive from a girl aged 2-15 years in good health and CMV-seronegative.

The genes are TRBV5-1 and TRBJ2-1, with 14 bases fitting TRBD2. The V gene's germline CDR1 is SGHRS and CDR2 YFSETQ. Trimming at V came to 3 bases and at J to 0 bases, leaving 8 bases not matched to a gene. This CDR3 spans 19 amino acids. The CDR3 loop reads CASSYPGLAGADSYNEQFF. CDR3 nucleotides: TGCGCCAGCAGCTACCCGGGACTAGCGGGAGCTGACTCCTACAATGAGCAGTTCTTC.

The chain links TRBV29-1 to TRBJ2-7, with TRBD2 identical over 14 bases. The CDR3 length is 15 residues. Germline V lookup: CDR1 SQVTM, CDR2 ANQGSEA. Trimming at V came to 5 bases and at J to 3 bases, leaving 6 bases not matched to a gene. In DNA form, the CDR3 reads TGCAGCGTTAAAAAAGGGACTAGCGGGAGCTACGAGCAGTACTTC. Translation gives CSVKKGTSGSYEQYF.

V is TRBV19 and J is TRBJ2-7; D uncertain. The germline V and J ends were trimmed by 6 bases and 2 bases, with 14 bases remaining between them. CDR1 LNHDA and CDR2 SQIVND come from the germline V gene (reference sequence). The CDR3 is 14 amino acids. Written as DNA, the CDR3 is TGTGCCAGTAGATCCCCAGGTGAAACCTACGAGCAGTACTTC. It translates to CASRSPGETYEQYF.

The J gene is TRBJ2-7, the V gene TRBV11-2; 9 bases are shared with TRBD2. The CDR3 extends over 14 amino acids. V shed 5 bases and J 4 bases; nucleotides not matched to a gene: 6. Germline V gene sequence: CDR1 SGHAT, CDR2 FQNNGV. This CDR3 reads CASSMGLAVYEQYF. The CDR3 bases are TGTGCCAGCAGCATGGGACTAGCCGTTTACGAGCAGTACTTC.

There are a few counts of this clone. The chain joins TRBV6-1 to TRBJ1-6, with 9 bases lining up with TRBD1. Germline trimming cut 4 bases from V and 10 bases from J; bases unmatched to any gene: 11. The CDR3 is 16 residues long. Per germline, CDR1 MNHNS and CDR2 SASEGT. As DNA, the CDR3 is TGTGCCAGCAGTGGACAGGGGGTCGGCATTAACTCACCCCTCCACTTT. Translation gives CASSGQGVGINSPLHF.

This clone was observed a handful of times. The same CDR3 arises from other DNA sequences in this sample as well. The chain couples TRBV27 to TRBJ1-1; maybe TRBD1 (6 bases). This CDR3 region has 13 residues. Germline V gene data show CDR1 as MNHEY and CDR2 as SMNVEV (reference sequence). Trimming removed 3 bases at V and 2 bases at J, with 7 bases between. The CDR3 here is CASSFRGNTEAFF. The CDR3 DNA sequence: TGTGCCAGCAGTTTCAGGGGCAACACTGAAGCTTTCTTT.

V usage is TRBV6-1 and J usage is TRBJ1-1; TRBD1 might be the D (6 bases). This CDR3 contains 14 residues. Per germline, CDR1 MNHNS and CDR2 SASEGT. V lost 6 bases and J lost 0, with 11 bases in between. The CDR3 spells CASRTGQLNTEAFF. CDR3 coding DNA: TGTGCCAGCAGGACGGGACAACTGAACACTGAAGCTTTCTTT.

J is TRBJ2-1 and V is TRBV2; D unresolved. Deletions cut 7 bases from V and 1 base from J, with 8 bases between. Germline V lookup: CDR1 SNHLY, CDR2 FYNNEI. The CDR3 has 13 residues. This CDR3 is CASKERSYNEQFF. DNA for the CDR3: TGTGCCAGCAAGGAGAGGTCCTACAATGAGCAGTTCTTC.

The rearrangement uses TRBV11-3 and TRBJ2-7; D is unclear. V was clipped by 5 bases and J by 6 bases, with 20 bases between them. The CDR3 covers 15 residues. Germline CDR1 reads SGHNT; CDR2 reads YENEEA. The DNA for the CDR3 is TGTGCCAGCAGCCCATCCGGGTGGGTATCGGGCGAGCAGTACTTC. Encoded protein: CASSPSGWVSGEQYF.

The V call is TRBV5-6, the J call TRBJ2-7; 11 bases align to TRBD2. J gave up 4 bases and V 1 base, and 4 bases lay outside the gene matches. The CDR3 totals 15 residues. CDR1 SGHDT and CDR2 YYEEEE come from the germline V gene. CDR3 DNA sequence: TGTGCCAGCAGCTTGCGACCTAGCGGGGGGTACGAGCAGTACTTC. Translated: CASSLRPSGGYEQYF.